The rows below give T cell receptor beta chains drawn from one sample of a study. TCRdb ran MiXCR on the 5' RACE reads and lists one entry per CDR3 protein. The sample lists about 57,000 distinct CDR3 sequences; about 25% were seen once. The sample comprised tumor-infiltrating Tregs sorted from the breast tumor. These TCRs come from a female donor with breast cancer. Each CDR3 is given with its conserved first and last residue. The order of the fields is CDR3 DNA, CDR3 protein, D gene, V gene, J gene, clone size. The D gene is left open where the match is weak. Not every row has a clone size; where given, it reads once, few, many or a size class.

TGTGCCAGCAGTTACTTAGCGTGGGGGAAGACCCAGTACTTC	CASSYLAWGKTQYF	NA	TRBV6-2/TRBV6-3	TRBJ2-5	NA
TGCGCCAGCAGCTTGGGTTTTTCGGTCACCGGGGAGCTGTTTTTT	CASSLGFSVTGELFF	NA	TRBV5-1	TRBJ2-2	few
TGTGCCAGCAGAAAAGGGGGGGACAGTCCCTACGAGCAGTACTTC	CASRKGGDSPYEQYF	NA	TRBV6-1	TRBJ2-7	many
TGTGCCATCAGTGAGAGCGGGGGAATCTACAATGAGCAGTTCTTC	CAISESGGIYNEQFF	TRBD2	TRBV10-3	TRBJ2-1	NA
TGTGCCAGCAGTGAAAATGAGCAGTTCTTC	CASSENEQFF	NA	TRBV2	TRBJ2-1	many
TGCGCCAGCAGCTTACTAGGGGGCGTGGACACTGAAGCTTTCTTT	CASSLLGGVDTEAFF	TRBD1	TRBV5-1	TRBJ1-1	NA
TGTGCCAGCAGCTTAGCAAAGCGTATCTCTGGGGCCAACGTCCTGACTTTC	CASSLAKRISGANVLTF	NA	TRBV7-2	TRBJ2-6	many
TGCGCCAGCAGCCAGTTGGAGGGCACGGAGACCCAGTACTTC	CASSQLEGTETQYF	NA	TRBV4-1	TRBJ2-5	many
TGTGCCACCAGTGATTTGACTAGCGGGTCCACAGATACGCAGTATTTT	CATSDLTSGSTDTQYF	TRBD2	TRBV24-1	TRBJ2-3	NA
TGTGCCAGCAGCCAATTGGGGGGGAGGAGTCGCGAGCAGTACTTC	CASSQLGGRSREQYF	TRBD2	TRBV4-2	TRBJ2-7	many
TGTGCCAGCAGTGCCCTCGACACCCCGAAGAACGAGCAGTACTTC	CASSALDTPKNEQYF	NA	TRBV27	TRBJ2-7	NA
TGTGCCAGCAGCTCGTCCGGGACAGGTCCCTACAATGAGCAGTTCTTC	CASSSSGTGPYNEQFF	TRBD1	TRBV7-2	TRBJ2-1	NA
TGTGCCAGCAGCTTAGCCTTACCCGGGACAGGGGGCTACACCTTC	CASSLALPGTGGYTF	TRBD1	TRBV7-2	TRBJ1-2	NA
TGTTCCAGCAGTTTTCGTGTTGGACGGAGGGGAGATACGCAGTATTTT	CSSSFRVGRRGDTQYF	NA	TRBV28	TRBJ2-3	NA
TGTGCCAGCTCAGTGATCGCGAACACCGGGGAGCTGTTTTTT	CASSVIANTGELFF	NA	TRBV18	TRBJ2-2	NA
TGTGCCAGCAGTTTAAGGACTAGCTTGTTCAATGAGCAGTTCTTC	CASSLRTSLFNEQFF	TRBD2	TRBV12-3/TRBV12-4	TRBJ2-1	NA
TGTGCCAGCAGTGCCAGGGGTCATAGCAATCAGCCCCAGCATTTT	CASSARGHSNQPQHF	NA	TRBV6-1	TRBJ1-5	few
TGTGCCAGCAGTTCAGGGAATGGGTACGAGCAGTACTTC	CASSSGNGYEQYF	NA	TRBV28	TRBJ2-7	few
TGTGCCAGCTCACCAGGTAGTAACTTCCACACAGATACGCAGTATTTT	CASSPGSNFHTDTQYF	NA	TRBV18	TRBJ2-3	few
TGTGCCAGCAGCTTGCGGGGAGGAGGTAGCAATCAGCCCCAGCATTTT	CASSLRGGGSNQPQHF	NA	TRBV7-2	TRBJ1-5	NA
TGCGCCAGCAGCTTGGAATGGGGGGCGGATACGCAGTATTTT	CASSLEWGADTQYF	NA	TRBV5-1	TRBJ2-3	few
TGTGCCAGCAGCTCCAGCGGGAGGGGACGAGCCAAAAACATTCAGTACTTC	CASSSSGRGRAKNIQYF	TRBD2	TRBV7-2	TRBJ2-4	NA
TGTGCCAGCAGCGACCGACGACAGGGCCCCACAGATACGCAGTATTTT	CASSDRRQGPTDTQYF	TRBD1	TRBV9	TRBJ2-3	NA
TGTGCCAGCAGTCTCCGGGGACTAGCTTTGCGGGAGCAGTACTTC	CASSLRGLALREQYF	TRBD2	TRBV6-2/TRBV6-3	TRBJ2-7	medium-sized
TGTGCCAGCAGCTATAGCGGGAGAAGGACCAGGGAGCTGTTTTTT	CASSYSGRRTRELFF	TRBD2	TRBV11-2	TRBJ2-2	NA
TGCAGCGTTGCTGTATTAGGAGAGACCCAGTACTTC	CSVAVLGETQYF	NA	TRBV29-1	TRBJ2-5	NA
TGCAGCGTTGAGGGGACAGACTACAATGAGCAGTTCTTC	CSVEGTDYNEQFF	TRBD1	TRBV29-1	TRBJ2-1	NA
TGTGCCGGCAGTCCTCCTAGGGGGAGGAACACTGAAGCTTTCTTT	CAGSPPRGRNTEAFF	NA	TRBV6-5	TRBJ1-1	NA
TGTGCCAGCAGTCCCGGACTAGCGGGAGATACGCAGTATTTT	CASSPGLAGDTQYF	TRBD2	TRBV27	TRBJ2-3	few
TGTGCCAGCAGCTTAATTGGGGGTCCGAACACCGGGGAGCTGTTTTTT	CASSLIGGPNTGELFF	NA	TRBV7-6	TRBJ2-2	few
TGTGCCAGCAGCGTGCATTCTAGCGAGGCAGATACGCAGTATTTT	CASSVHSSEADTQYF	NA	TRBV9	TRBJ2-3	few
TGTGCCAGCAGTTACGGGGCAGGGGTCCCTGAAGCTTTCTTT	CASSYGAGVPEAFF	NA	TRBV6-6	TRBJ1-1	few
TGTGCCAGCAGCTTAACGGCACAGGGATCAGGGGAGCTGTTTTTT	CASSLTAQGSGELFF	NA	TRBV7-3	TRBJ2-2	NA
TGTGCCAGCAAAAGGGAGGATACGCAGTATTTT	CASKREDTQYF	NA	TRBV28	TRBJ2-3	few
TGTGCCAGCAGTCCAAATGGGATCTCGGGGGAGACCCAGTACTTC	CASSPNGISGETQYF	NA	TRBV7-2	TRBJ2-5	few
TGCAGTGCTAGAGATGTCCGGGACCCGGTTGAGCAGTTCTTC	CSARDVRDPVEQFF	NA	TRBV20-1	TRBJ2-1	few